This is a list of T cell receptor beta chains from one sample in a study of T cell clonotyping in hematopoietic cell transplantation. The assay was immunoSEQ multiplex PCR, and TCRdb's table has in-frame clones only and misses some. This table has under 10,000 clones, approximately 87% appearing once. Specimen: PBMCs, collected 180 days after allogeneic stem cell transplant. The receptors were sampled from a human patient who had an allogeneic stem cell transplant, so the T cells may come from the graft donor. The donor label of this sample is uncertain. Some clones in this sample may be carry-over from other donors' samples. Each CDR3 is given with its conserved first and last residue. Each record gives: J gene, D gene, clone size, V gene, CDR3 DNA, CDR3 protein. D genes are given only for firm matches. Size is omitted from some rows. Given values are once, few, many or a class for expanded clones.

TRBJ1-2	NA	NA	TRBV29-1	TGCAGCGCCTATGGGGTGGACAACTATGGCTACACCTTC	CSAYGVDNYGYTF
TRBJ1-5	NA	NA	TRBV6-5	TGTGCCAGCAGTATATCCAGGGATCAGCCCCAGCATTTT	CASSISRDQPQHF
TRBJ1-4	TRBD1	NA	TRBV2	TGTGCCAGCTCAGGGGGAAGGGGTGAAAAACTGTTTTTT	CASSGGRGEKLFF
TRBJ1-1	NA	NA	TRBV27	TGTGCCAGCAGTTCTACTCCAGGGGCCGGGAACACTGAAGCTTTCTTT	CASSSTPGAGNTEAFF
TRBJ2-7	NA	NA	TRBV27	TGTGCCAGCAGCCGCCCGGGGACTCTCTCCTACGAGCAGTACTTC	CASSRPGTLSYEQYF
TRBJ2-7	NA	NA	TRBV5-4	TGTGCCAGCAGCCAACAGACAGGTCTTTCCTACGAGCAGTACTTC	CASSQQTGLSYEQYF
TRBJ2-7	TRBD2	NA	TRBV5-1	TGCGCCAGCCGAGCGGGGGGTTCGCCCTACGAGCAGTACTTC	CASRAGGSPYEQYF
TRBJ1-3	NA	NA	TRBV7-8	TGTGCCAGCAGCTTTAGGACAGCTTCTGGAAACACCATATATTTT	CASSFRTASGNTIYF
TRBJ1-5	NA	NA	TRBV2	TGTGCCAGCAGTGGAGGCTTACAGCCCCAGCATTTT	CASSGGLQPQHF
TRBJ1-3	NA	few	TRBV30	TGTGCCTGGTGGCGATCTGGAAACACCATATATTTT	CAWWRSGNTIYF
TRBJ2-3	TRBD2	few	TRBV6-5	TGTGCCAGCAGTGGGGGGACTAGCCCGCCGGATACGCAGTATTTT	CASSGGTSPPDTQYF
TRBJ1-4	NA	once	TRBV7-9	TGTGCCAGCAGCTTAGCGGCGGGAGGGATTAGTGAAAAACTGTTTTTT	CASSLAAGGISEKLFF
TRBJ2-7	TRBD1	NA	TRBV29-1	TGCAGCGCCCGTGACAGGGACGAGCAGTACTTC	CSARDRDEQYF
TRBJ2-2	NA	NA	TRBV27	TGTGCCAGCAGTTTATTAGCCGTCGCGAACACCGGGGAGCTGTTTTTT	CASSLLAVANTGELFF
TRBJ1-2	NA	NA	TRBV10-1	TGCGCCAGCAGTGTAGAACGGGGCTACACCTTC	CASSVERGYTF
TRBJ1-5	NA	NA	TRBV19	TGTGCCAGTAGTGAAGGGAATCAGCCCCAGCATTTT	CASSEGNQPQHF
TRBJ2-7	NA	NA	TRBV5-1	TGCGCCAGCCGCAGGGACTACGAGCAGTACTTC	CASRRDYEQYF
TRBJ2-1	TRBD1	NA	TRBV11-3	TGTGCCAGCAGCTTAGAAGGACAGGGCGATGAGCAGTTCTTC	CASSLEGQGDEQFF
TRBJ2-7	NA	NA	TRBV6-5	TGTGCCAGCAGCTTAGGGGTCGAGCAGTACTTC	CASSLGVEQYF
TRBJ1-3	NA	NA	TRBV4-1	TGCGCCAGCAGCCAAGCTGAGGGTGGGGCTGGAAACACCATATATTTT	CASSQAEGGAGNTIYF
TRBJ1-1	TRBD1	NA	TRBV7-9	TGTGCCAGCAGCGTTCGACAGGGGATGAACACTGAAGCTTTCTTT	CASSVRQGMNTEAFF
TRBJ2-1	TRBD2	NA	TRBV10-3	TGTGCCATCAGCACTAGCGGGGGAAACAATGAGCAGTTCTTC	CAISTSGGNNEQFF
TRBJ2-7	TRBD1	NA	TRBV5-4	TGTGCCAGCAGCCGGATGACAGGGCCCTCCTACGAGCAGTACTTC	CASSRMTGPSYEQYF
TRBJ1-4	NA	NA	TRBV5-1	TGCGCCAGCAGCCCCGCCGTAGGGGAAAAACTGTTTTTT	CASSPAVGEKLFF
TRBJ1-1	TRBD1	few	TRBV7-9	TGTGCCAGCAGCGTACAGGGGGGCACTGAAGCTTTCTTT	CASSVQGGTEAFF
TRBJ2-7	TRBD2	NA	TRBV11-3	TGTGCCAGCAGGGCTAGCGGGAGCGACGAGCAGTACTTC	CASRASGSDEQYF
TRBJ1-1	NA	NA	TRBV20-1	TGCAGTGCTAGAGCTGGCGCTGAAGCTTTCTTT	CSARAGAEAFF
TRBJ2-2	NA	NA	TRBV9	TGTGCCAGCAGCGTAGATTCGTACACCGGGGAGCTGTTTTTT	CASSVDSYTGELFF
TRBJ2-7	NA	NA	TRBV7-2	TGTGCCAGCAGCCAAGGTGGGGTTTCTTACGAGCAGTACTTC	CASSQGGVSYEQYF
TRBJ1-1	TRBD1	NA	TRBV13	TGTGCCAGCAGCACGACAGGGTTCACTGAAGCTTTCTTT	CASSTTGFTEAFF
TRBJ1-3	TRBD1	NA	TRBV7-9	TGTGCCAGCAGCTGGGACAGAGACTCTGGAAACACCATATATTTT	CASSWDRDSGNTIYF
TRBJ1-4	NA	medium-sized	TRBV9	TGTGCCAGCAGCGGACAGCATAATGAAAAACTGTTTTTT	CASSGQHNEKLFF
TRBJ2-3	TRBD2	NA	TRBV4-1	TGCGCCAGCAGCCAACACCGGGGGAGCGGGGGGCAGGCAGATACGCAGTATTTT	CASSQHRGSGGQADTQYF
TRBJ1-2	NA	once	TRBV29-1	TGCAGCGTTGGGAGACAGAGGCAGGGCACTAACTATGGCTACACCTTC	CSVGRQRQGTNYGYTF
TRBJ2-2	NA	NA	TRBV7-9	TGTGCCAGCAGCCCCGGTGGGGAGCTGTTTTTT	CASSPGGELFF
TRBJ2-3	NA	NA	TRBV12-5	TGTGCTAGTGGTTTAACAGAGGCGGATACGCAGTATTTT	CASGLTEADTQYF
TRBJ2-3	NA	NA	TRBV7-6	TGTGCCAGCAGCTTAGTCGGGGCGGGGGCCCTCCCAGATACGCAGTATTTT	CASSLVGAGALPDTQYF
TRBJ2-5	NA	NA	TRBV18	TGTGCCAGCGATACAGGAGCCCTTCTCCAAGAGACCCAGTACTTC	CASDTGALLQETQYF
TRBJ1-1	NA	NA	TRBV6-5	TGTGCCAGCACTTCGGGTGTCGCTGAAGCTTTCTTT	CASTSGVAEAFF
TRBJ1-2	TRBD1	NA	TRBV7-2	TGTGCCAGCAATTTGGGACAGGGTTATGGCTACACCTTC	CASNLGQGYGYTF
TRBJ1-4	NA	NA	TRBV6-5	TGTGCCAGCAGTCGGGCGTGGGGGGCTGCTGAAAAACTGTTTTTT	CASSRAWGAAEKLFF
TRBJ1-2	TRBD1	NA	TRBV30	TGTGCCTGGCAGATAGGGGGCGTGGTTGGCTACACCTTC	CAWQIGGVVGYTF
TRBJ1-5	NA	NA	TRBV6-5	TGTGCCAGCAGCCCACAGGGCCGTCAGCCCCAGCATTTT	CASSPQGRQPQHF
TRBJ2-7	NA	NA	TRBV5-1	TGCGCCAGCAGCGGGGGGTACGAGCAGTACTTC	CASSGGYEQYF
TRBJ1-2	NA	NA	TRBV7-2	TGTGCCAGCAGCTTAATTTGGGGCGCAGATGGCTACACCTTC	CASSLIWGADGYTF
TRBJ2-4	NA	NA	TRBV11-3	TGTGCCAGCAGCTCCAGGGAGAGGGACATTCAGTACTTC	CASSSRERDIQYF
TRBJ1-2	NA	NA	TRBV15	TGTGCCACCAGCAGAGAGACACTTTATGGCTACACCTTC	CATSRETLYGYTF
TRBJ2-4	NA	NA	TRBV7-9	TGTGCCAGCAGCCCCGGCAAAGAACTAGCCAAAAACATTCAGTACTTC	CASSPGKELAKNIQYF
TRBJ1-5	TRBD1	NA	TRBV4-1	TGCGCCAGCAGCCACGGACAGGGGCCGGTGGATCAGCCCCAGCATTTT	CASSHGQGPVDQPQHF
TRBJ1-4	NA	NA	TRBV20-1	TGCAGTGCTGAAGCCGACCCGAGACACCTTTTT	CSAEADPRHLF
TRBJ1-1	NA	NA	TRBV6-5	TGTGCCAGCAGACAGTCTGGGGGGGGCACTGAAGCTTTCTTT	CASRQSGGGTEAFF
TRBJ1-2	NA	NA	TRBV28	TGTGCCAGCAACTCACAGGGTGAGGGGTCCTATGGCTACACCTTC	CASNSQGEGSYGYTF
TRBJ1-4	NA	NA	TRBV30	TGTGCCTGGAGTCAGGGGTTGTCGCTCGAAAAACTGTTTTTT	CAWSQGLSLEKLFF